This T cell receptor (beta chain) is from a study of shared clonotypes between healthy human individuals. Broader study findings: Some naive CD4 clonotypes, about 5.5%, turned up in common across a few donors. Incompleteness in sorted-subset sequencing, despite large depth, was shown by rarefaction. Represented genetic and exposure-history diversity was restricted by having few donors.

A note on this clone: Its antigen is unidentified.

Generated by immunoSEQ multiplex PCR, the TCRdb table keeps only in-frame clones and is missing some. The top ten hold about 0.39% of the sample, which has roughly 2.2 million clones, more than 80% seen once. Germline lookup yields CDR1 PRHDT and CDR2 FYEKMQ (reference sequence). CDR3 length: 14 amino acids. Trimming left V 2 bases short and J 1 base short, with 7 bases between. The chain uses TRBV13 and TRBJ2-3; D is uncertain. Sequenced material: naive CD4+ T cells from PBMCs. Subset in this sample: CD45RA+ positively selected. The sequence was obtained from a man between 18 and 35 years old in good health. Some clones in this sample may be carry-over from other donors' samples. CDR3 protein: CASSLRGGTDTQYF. The CDR3 coding sequence is TGTGCCAGCAGCTTACGAGGAGGCACAGATACGCAGTATTTT.